This T cell receptor (beta chain) was recorded in a study of spatial heterogeneity in lung cancer. The CDR3 sequence is 15 residues long. Trimming took 0 bases from V and 0 from J, leaving 6 bases between them. The germline gives CDR1 LNHDA, CDR2 SQIVND (reference sequence). As to time point: blood at routine non-recurrence follow-up after resection. The study sequenced unsorted whole RNA from tumor, nontumor lung or frozen PBMC. From the 5' RACE reads, TCRdb called clonotypes with MiXCR, one entry per CDR3 protein. This table has approximately 27,000 distinct CDR3 sequences, approximately 5.6% appearing once. This clonotype has just a few counts.

The chain employs TRBV19 and TRBJ1-3; no reliable D call. The sample was PBMCs, taken at follow-up. This TCR was recovered from a male donor with early-stage non-small cell lung cancer. CDR3 amino acids: CASSIDTRSGNTIYF. For the CDR3, the DNA is TGTGCCAGTAGTATAGACACCCGCTCTGGAAACACCATATATTTT.